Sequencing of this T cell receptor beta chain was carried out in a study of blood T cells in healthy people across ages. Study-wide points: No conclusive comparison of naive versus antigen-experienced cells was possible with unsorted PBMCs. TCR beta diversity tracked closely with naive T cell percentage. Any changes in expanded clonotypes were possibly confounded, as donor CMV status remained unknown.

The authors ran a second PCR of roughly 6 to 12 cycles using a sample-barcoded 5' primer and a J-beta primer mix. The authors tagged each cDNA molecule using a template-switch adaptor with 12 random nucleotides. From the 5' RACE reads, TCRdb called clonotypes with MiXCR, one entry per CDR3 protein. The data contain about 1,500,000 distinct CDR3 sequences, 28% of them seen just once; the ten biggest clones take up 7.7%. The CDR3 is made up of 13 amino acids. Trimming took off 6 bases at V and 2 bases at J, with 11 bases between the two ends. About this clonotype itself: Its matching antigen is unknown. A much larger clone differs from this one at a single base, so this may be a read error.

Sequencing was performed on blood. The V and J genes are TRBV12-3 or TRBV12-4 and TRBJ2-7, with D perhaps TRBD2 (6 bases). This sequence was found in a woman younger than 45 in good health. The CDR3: CASRPGLTYEQYF. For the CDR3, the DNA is TGTGCCAGCAGACCGGGACTGACCTACGAGCAGTACTTC.